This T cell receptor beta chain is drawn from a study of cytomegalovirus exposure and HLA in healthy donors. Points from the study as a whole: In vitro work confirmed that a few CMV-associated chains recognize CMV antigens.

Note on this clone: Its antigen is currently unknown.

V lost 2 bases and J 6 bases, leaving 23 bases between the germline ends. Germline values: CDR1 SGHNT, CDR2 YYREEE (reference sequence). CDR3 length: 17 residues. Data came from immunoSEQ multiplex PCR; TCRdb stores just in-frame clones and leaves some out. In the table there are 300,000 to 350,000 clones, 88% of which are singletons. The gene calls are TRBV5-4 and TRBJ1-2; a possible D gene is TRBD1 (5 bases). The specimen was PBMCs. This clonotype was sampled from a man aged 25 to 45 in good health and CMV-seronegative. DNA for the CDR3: TGTGCCAGCAGCTTTGGTGTTTGGGGCGGGAGTTCTGATGGCTACACCTTC. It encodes CASSFGVWGGSSDGYTF.